This T cell receptor (beta chain) derives from a study of sequential checkpoint blockade in melanoma. On the study more broadly: Around 90 pretreatment tumor DNA samples were TCRβ immunosequenced. Matched biopsies came pretreatment and at week 13 for 20 to 25 patients. Study-wide results and caveats: T-cell fraction and clonality followed PD-L1 and CD8+ counts, not mutational load.

This sample's treatment: randomized to nivolumab then ipilimumab (arm A) or the reverse (arm B). Trimming took off 1 base at V and 0 bases at J, with 10 bases between the two ends. CDR3 length equals 16 residues. Germline-derived CDR1 and CDR2 are SGHNT and YENEEA. About this clone: The antigen is not known.

The assay was immunoSEQ multiplex PCR, and TCRdb's table has in-frame clones only and misses some. Among about 2,200 clones listed, approximately 22% were seen once. Material: tumor tissue (inferred from file names), obtained from a patient given nivolumab and ipilimumab in sequence. The sequence was obtained from a human donor with melanoma. The chain recombines TRBV11-3 with TRBJ2-4; D is perhaps TRBD2 (6 bases). The CDR3 nucleotides read TGTGCCAGCAGCTTAGGGGCGGGAATAGCCAAAAACATTCAGTACTTC. Residues: CASSLGAGIAKNIQYF.